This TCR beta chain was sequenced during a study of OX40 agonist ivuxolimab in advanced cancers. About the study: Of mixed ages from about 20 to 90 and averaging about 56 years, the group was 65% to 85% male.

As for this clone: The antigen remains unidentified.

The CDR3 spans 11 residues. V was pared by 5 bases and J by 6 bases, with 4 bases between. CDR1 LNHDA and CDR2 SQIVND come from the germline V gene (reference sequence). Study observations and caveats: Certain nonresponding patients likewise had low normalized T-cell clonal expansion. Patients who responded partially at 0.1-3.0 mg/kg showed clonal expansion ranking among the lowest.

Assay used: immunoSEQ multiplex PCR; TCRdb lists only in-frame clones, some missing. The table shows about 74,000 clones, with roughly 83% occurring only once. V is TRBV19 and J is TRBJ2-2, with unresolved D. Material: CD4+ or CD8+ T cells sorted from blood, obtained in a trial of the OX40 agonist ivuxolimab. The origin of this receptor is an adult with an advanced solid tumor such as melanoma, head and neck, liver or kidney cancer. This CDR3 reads CASSFSGELFF. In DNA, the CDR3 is TGTGCCAGTAGTTTTTCCGGGGAGCTGTTTTTT.